This entry describes one TCR beta chain. CDR1 ENHRY and CDR2 SYGVKD come from the germline V gene. The CDR3 is made up of 16 amino acids. V lost 10 bases and J 0 bases, leaving 22 bases between the germline ends. This record belongs to a study of Ad26.COV2.S vaccination and SARS-CoV-2 variants. Method: immunoSEQ multiplex PCR; TCRdb's copy keeps in-frame clones and lacks some. The top ten hold roughly 3% of the sample, which has around 250,000 clones, around 88% seen once. Documented treatment: around 19 received Ad26.COV2.S at low or high dose, single or two shots; 5 received placebo; per-sample allocation not given. Material that was analyzed had been drawn on day 63 after the first vaccine or placebo injection. An 18-55-year-old adult in Boston served as donor.

The TCR comes from a person between 18 and 59 years old who received the Ad26.COV2.S COVID-19 vaccine or a placebo. This chain links TRBV10-3 with TRBJ2-7; D possibly corresponds to TRBD2 (6 bases). Sequenced here: peripheral blood, sampled in a trial of Ad26.COV2.S vaccine versus placebo. CDR3 nucleotides: TGTGCCACGTCACCTGGGAGGACCTTGAGCTCCTACGAGCAGTACTTC. Translated, it gives CATSPGRTLSSYEQYF.